A selection of T cell receptor beta chains follows, all from one sample in a study of blood T cell repertoires in COVID-19. Measured with immunoSEQ multiplex PCR; TCRdb has only the in-frame clones, and not every one. Of approximately 270,000 clones listed, about 80% were seen once; the top ten hold 15% to 19%. The material sequenced was peripheral blood. All receptors derive from a person aged 65-85 years with COVID-19, enrolled during active disease. CDR3s include the opening cysteine and the closing phenylalanine or tryptophan. The order of the fields is J gene, D gene, clone size, V gene, CDR3 protein, CDR3 DNA. The D gene is left open where the match is weak. For some rows the clone size is stated as once, few or many, or as a class when expanded; others skip it.

>TRBJ1-2|TRBD1|-|TRBV11-2
CASSTTDRGLGGYTF
TGTGCCAGCAGCACGACGGACAGGGGTTTGGGTGGCTACACCTTC
>TRBJ2-6|-|-|TRBV29-1
CSTVDSGANVLTF
TGCAGCACCGTAGACTCTGGGGCCAACGTCCTGACTTTC
>TRBJ1-6|-|few|TRBV7-3
CASIQPRDSPLHF
TGTGCCAGCATCCAACCCAGGGATTCACCCCTCCACTTT
>TRBJ1-1|-|-|TRBV12-3/TRBV12-4
CASGENTEAFF
TGTGCCAGCGGAGAGAACACTGAAGCTTTCTTT
>TRBJ1-5|-|-|TRBV7-2
CASGRVGNNQPQHF
TGTGCCAGCGGCAGGGTAGGGAACAATCAGCCCCAGCATTTT
>TRBJ1-5|-|-|TRBV24-1
CATSDLYSQAYSNQPQHF
TGTGCCACCAGTGATTTATACAGCCAAGCTTATAGCAATCAGCCCCAGCATTTT
>TRBJ1-2|-|-|TRBV20-1
CSAREGDGYTF
TGCAGTGCTAGAGAAGGGGATGGCTACACCTTC
>TRBJ1-6|-|-|TRBV30
CAWSVLINSPLHF
TGTGCCTGGAGTGTACTGATCAATTCACCCCTCCACTTT
>TRBJ2-7|TRBD2|-|TRBV18
CASSPSRTRMDEQYF
TGTGCCAGCTCCCCGTCCCGGACTAGAATGGACGAGCAGTACTTC
>TRBJ2-5|-|-|TRBV18
CASSPGQRQETQYF
TGTGCCAGCTCACCAGGTCAGCGCCAAGAGACCCAGTACTTC
>TRBJ2-4|TRBD2|once|TRBV4-2
CASSQEGTRSIDIQYF
TGTGCCAGCAGCCAAGAAGGGACTAGGTCTATAGACATTCAGTACTTC
>TRBJ2-7|-|-|TRBV19
CASSSQDNGGLYEQYF
TGTGCCAGTAGTTCCCAGGATAACGGAGGATTGTACGAGCAGTACTTC
>TRBJ1-3|TRBD1|-|TRBV13
CASSPDRVTGNTIYF
TGTGCCAGCAGCCCCGACAGGGTTACTGGAAACACCATATATTTT
>TRBJ2-3|TRBD1|-|TRBV28
CASSSAGQGAGDTQYF
TGTGCCAGCAGTTCCGCGGGACAGGGAGCGGGAGATACGCAGTATTTT
>TRBJ2-7|TRBD2|-|TRBV5-4
CASSFTSGAYEQYF
TGTGCCAGCAGCTTCACTAGCGGGGCCTACGAGCAGTACTTC
>TRBJ2-7|TRBD2|-|TRBV10-3
CAISVTTSGLYEQYF
TGTGCCATCAGTGTTACGACTAGCGGCCTTTACGAGCAGTACTTC
>TRBJ1-5|-|-|TRBV11-2
CASSPELNQPQHF
TGTGCCAGCAGCCCGGAACTAAATCAGCCCCAGCATTTT
>TRBJ2-5|-|-|TRBV14
CASSAGARSETQYF
TGTGCCAGCAGCGCGGGGGCGAGGTCCGAGACCCAGTACTTC
>TRBJ2-1|-|-|TRBV7-9
CASSSRSGTTFSEQFF
TGTGCCAGCAGCTCCCGTAGCGGAACTACCTTTTCTGAGCAGTTCTTC
>TRBJ2-1|TRBD2|-|TRBV5-1
CASSHPRLAGAQNEQFF
TGCGCCAGCAGCCACCCCCGACTAGCGGGAGCTCAAAATGAGCAGTTCTTC
>TRBJ1-2|-|-|TRBV6-2/TRBV6-3
CASSPGQDWYGYTF
TGTGCCAGCAGTCCCGGGCAGGACTGGTATGGCTACACCTTC
>TRBJ2-7|TRBD2|-|TRBV7-6
CASSRDGTSGLSYEQYF
TGTGCCAGCAGCAGAGACGGGACTAGCGGACTATCCTACGAGCAGTACTTC
>TRBJ2-7|TRBD2|-|TRBV11-2
CASSFGGSSEQYF
TGTGCCAGCAGCTTCGGCGGGAGTAGCGAGCAGTACTTC
>TRBJ2-7|-|-|TRBV20-1
CSVGRGYEQYF
TGCAGTGTTGGCAGGGGTTACGAGCAGTACTTC
>TRBJ1-1|-|-|TRBV27
CASRKRGMVEAFF
TGTGCCAGCCGGAAGCGGGGAATGGTTGAAGCTTTCTTT
>TRBJ2-5|TRBD2|-|TRBV7-2
CASSLGLAGGRETQYF
TGTGCCAGCAGCTTAGGACTAGCGGGAGGGAGGGAGACCCAGTACTTC
>TRBJ1-2|-|-|TRBV5-4
CASSLGGNGYTF
TGTGCCAGCAGCTTAGGAGGAAATGGCTACACCTTC